These 23 T cell receptor beta chains came from one sample sequenced in a study of cytomegalovirus exposure and HLA in healthy donors. 60 Vbeta and 13 Jbeta primers were used in PCR. Repertoires were generated with immunoSEQ multiplex PCR, while TCRdb's copy carries only in-frame clones and drops some. The table lists about 280,000 clones, 80% to 90% of them singletons, with roughly 2.1% in the top ten. The sequenced material came from PBMCs. The origin of the receptors is a woman aged 18-30 years in good health and CMV-seronegative.

V and J are TRBV18 and TRBJ2-7; D might be TRBD1 (5 bases). Trimming removed 0 bases from V and 3 bases from J, with 6 bases in between. CDR3 length: 13 amino acids. The V gene's germline CDR1 is KGHSH and CDR2 LQKENI. DNA of the CDR3: TGTGCCAGCTCACCACCGACAGTCTACGAGCAGTACTTC. Protein product: CASSPPTVYEQYF.

V gene TRBV7-3 combines with J gene TRBJ2-1; D may be TRBD1 (5 bases). The V gene lost 2 bases and the J gene lost 5 bases, with 16 bases spanning the gap. CDR1 is SGHTA, CDR2 FQGTGA, per germline. This CDR3 is 16 amino acids long. CDR3 loop: CASSLRPTGSNNEQFF. The CDR3, as DNA: TGTGCCAGCAGCTTACGGCCCACAGGATCTAACAATGAGCAGTTCTTC.

The chain uses TRBV29-1 and TRBJ2-7; D may be TRBD2 (6 bases). CDR1 is SQVTM and CDR2 is ANQGSEA in the germline V gene. The CDR3 consists of 14 residues. Trimming removed 4 bases from V and 5 bases from J, with 18 bases in between. DNA for the CDR3: TGCAGCGTTGGATACGGGACTGGAAGAGACGAGCAGTACTTC. Its protein product is CSVGYGTGRDEQYF.

This chain links TRBV6-1 with TRBJ2-7; D possibly corresponds to TRBD2 (7 bases). This CDR3 is built from 15 residues. Trimming shortened V by 7 bases and J by 0 bases, and 16 bases separated the two germline ends. CDR1 is MNHNS, CDR2 SASEGT, per germline. The CDR3 nucleotides are TGTGCCAGCATCAGGAGGGGGGGGCTCTCCTACGAGCAGTACTTC. It codes for CASIRRGGLSYEQYF.

The rearrangement links TRBV7-3 to TRBJ2-1; 10 positions agree with TRBD2. The CDR3 runs to 18 residues. Germline assignment: CDR1 SGHTA and CDR2 FQGTGA. J was trimmed by 4 bases and V by 5 bases; bases with no gene match: 14. In nucleotides, the CDR3 is TGTGCCAGCAGCCCGAACCCCTCGGCTAGCGGGGGATACAATGAGCAGTTCTTC. Protein sequence: CASSPNPSASGGYNEQFF.

V gene TRBV6-6 combines with J gene TRBJ1-2; D is undetermined. Trimming removed 7 bases at V and 3 bases at J, with 12 bases between. Germline values: CDR1 MNHNY, CDR2 SVGAGI (reference sequence). CDR3 length: 13 residues. In DNA, the CDR3 is TGTGCCAGCACCGGACTTGATGACTATGGCTACACCTTC. Protein sequence: CASTGLDDYGYTF.

The chain carries TRBV7-6 and TRBJ2-5, with 13 bases identical to TRBD2. CDR3 length: 15 residues. The germline gives CDR1 SGHVS, CDR2 FNYEAQ. After removal of 5 bases from V and 5 bases from J, the junction contained 5 bases not matched to a gene. The CDR3 DNA reads TGTGCCAGCAGCCCCACTAGCGGGGGGGCGGAGACCCAGTACTTC. It encodes CASSPTSGGAETQYF.

The chain has TRBV6-5 and TRBJ1-4; 7 bases align to TRBD1. Germline values: CDR1 MNHEY, CDR2 SVGAGI. V trimming: 5 bases; J trimming: 8 bases; junction bases outside the gene matches: 8. The CDR3 has 14 amino acids. The DNA of the CDR3 is TGTGCCAGCAGTCCCCAGGGGGGTGGGGAAAAACTGTTTTTT. It yields the protein CASSPQGGGEKLFF.

The chain is built from TRBV5-6 and TRBJ2-5; 7 bases align to TRBD1. The J segment lost 5 bases and the V segment lost 7 bases, leaving 17 bases of the junction unmatched. The CDR3 totals 16 residues. Germline assignment: CDR1 SGHDT and CDR2 YYEEEE. DNA for the CDR3: TGTGCCAGCGATTACCCAACAGGGGCGACCATTGAGACCCAGTACTTC. Protein product: CASDYPTGATIETQYF.

The chain carries TRBV7-9 and TRBJ2-1, with 16 bases aligning to TRBD2. Germline V gene lookup returns CDR1 SEHNR and CDR2 FQNEAQ (reference sequence). V was pared by 5 bases and J by 9 bases, with 7 bases of the junction left unmatched. The CDR3 spans 16 residues. The CDR3 nucleotides read TGTGCCAGCAGCATCGGGACTAGCGGGGGGGCTATTGAGCAGTTCTTC. Amino acid sequence: CASSIGTSGGAIEQFF.

This clone was seen just once. The chain is built from TRBV29-1 and TRBJ2-7; possibly TRBD1 for D (6 bases). Germline V gene sequence: CDR1 SQVTM, CDR2 ANQGSEA. CDR3 length: 13 residues. Trimming removed 7 bases at V and 4 bases at J, with 17 bases between. DNA of the CDR3: TGCAGCGCGTACCGGGACACCGAGTACGAGCAGTACTTC. Amino acid sequence: CSAYRDTEYEQYF.

This sequence joins TRBV19 and TRBJ1-5, with D hard to call. V was trimmed by 5 bases and J by 3 bases, leaving 8 bases between them. The CDR3 has 13 amino acids. The germline V gene has CDR1 LNHDA and CDR2 SQIVND (reference sequence). This chain's CDR3 is CASSFLINQPQHF. The DNA for the CDR3 is TGTGCCAGTAGTTTCCTAATCAATCAGCCCCAGCATTTT.

J is TRBJ1-2 and V is TRBV7-3; D not resolved. CDR3 length: 13 residues. V was shortened by 5 bases and J by 0 bases, with 7 bases between the two germline ends. The germline V gene encodes CDR1 SGHTA and CDR2 FQGTGA. In DNA form, the CDR3 reads TGTGCCAGCAGCCCCGGGACTAACTATGGCTACACCTTC. Its translation is CASSPGTNYGYTF.

The V gene is TRBV5-8, the J gene TRBJ1-3; possible D gene TRBD1, 6 bases. This CDR3 region has 15 residues. Trimming shortened V by 10 bases and J by 4 bases, and 21 bases separated the two germline ends. CDR1 is SGHTS, CDR2 YDEGEE, per germline. The CDR3 is CAPKLAGALGNTIYF. The CDR3 nucleotides read TGTGCCCCAAAACTGGCGGGGGCGCTGGGAAACACCATATATTTT.

V and J are TRBV27 and TRBJ2-1, with D possibly TRBD1 on 6 matching bases. There are 15 residues in the CDR3. Germline V gene lookup returns CDR1 MNHEY and CDR2 SMNVEV (reference sequence). V was clipped by 6 bases and J by 5 bases, with 17 bases between them. CDR3 loop: CASRPVTGIDNEQFF. Written as DNA, the CDR3 is TGTGCCAGCAGACCAGTGACAGGTATTGACAATGAGCAGTTCTTC.

This clone has only one observation. The chain combines TRBV19 with TRBJ1-2, with a possible D match to TRBD1 (5 bases). The CDR3 length is 14 residues. V dropped 4 bases and J dropped 8 bases, with 17 bases sitting between them. Germline CDR1 and CDR2: LNHDA and SQIVND (reference sequence). The CDR3 reads CASSTLDTMYGYTF. The CDR3 DNA is TGTGCCAGTAGTACGTTGGACACGATGTACGGCTACACCTTC. The whole variable domain, filled in from reference TRBV19 and TRBJ1-2, reads DGGITQSPKYLFRKEGQNVTLSCEQNLNHDAMYWYRQDPGQGLRLIYYSQIVNDFQKGDIAEGYSVSREKKESFPLTVTSAQKNPTAFYLCASSTLDTMYGYTFGSGTRLTVV.

The genes are TRBV6-6 and TRBJ1-2; D possibly corresponds to TRBD1 (6 bases). Trimming removed 0 bases from V and 4 bases from J, with 9 bases in between. Per germline, CDR1 MNHNY and CDR2 SVGAGI (reference sequence). The CDR3 runs to 14 residues. CDR3 in amino acids: CASSYSGQSYGYTF. The CDR3 bases are TGTGCCAGCAGTTACTCCGGACAGAGCTATGGCTACACCTTC.

The rearrangement uses TRBV5-4 and TRBJ1-1; 10 bases fit TRBD1. The CDR3 covers 17 residues. The junction had 9 bases not matched to a gene; V was cut back by 3 bases and J by 1 base. In germline, CDR1 is SGHNT, CDR2 YYREEE (reference sequence). The chain's CDR3 is CASSSKAGQGPNTEAFF. In nucleotides, the CDR3 is TGTGCCAGCAGCTCCAAGGCGGGACAGGGGCCGAACACTGAAGCTTTCTTT.

The J gene is TRBJ2-7, the V gene TRBV5-1, with D possibly matching TRBD1 (6 bases). Germline V gene lookup returns CDR1 SGHRS and CDR2 YFSETQ. Trimming shortened V by 3 bases and J by 3 bases, and 10 bases separated the two germline ends. The CDR3 spans 13 residues. The CDR3 spells CASSSLTGYEQYF. CDR3 in DNA: TGCGCCAGCAGCTCCTTGACAGGCTACGAGCAGTACTTC.

The J gene is TRBJ2-7, the V gene TRBV29-1, with a possible D match to TRBD2 (5 bases). The CDR3 spans 13 residues. Germline V CDR1 and CDR2: SQVTM, ANQGSEA. Between the trimmed V and J ends, which lost 2 bases and 4 bases, there was a span of 12 bases. CDR3 nucleotide sequence: TGCAGCGTTGAAAATAGGAGGCCTTACGAGCAGTACTTC. Protein product: CSVENRRPYEQYF.

J is TRBJ2-3 and V is TRBV11-2, with unresolved D. The V gene's germline CDR1 is SGHAT and CDR2 FQNNGV. CDR3 length: 12 residues. V gave up 5 bases and J gave up 5 bases, with 8 bases separating them. This chain's CDR3 is CASSPLRDTQYF. CDR3 DNA sequence: TGTGCCAGCAGCCCCCTTAGAGATACGCAGTATTTT.

The genes are TRBV9 and TRBJ2-7, with 7 positions matching TRBD1. V shed 4 bases, J shed 2 bases, and the junction held 9 bases outside the gene matches. Germline loops: CDR1 SGDLS, CDR2 YYNGEE. The CDR3 loop spans 15 amino acids. The CDR3: CASSPTGQPAYEQYF. For the CDR3, the DNA is TGTGCCAGCAGCCCAACGGGACAGCCAGCCTACGAGCAGTACTTC.

V gene TRBV2 combines with J gene TRBJ2-7; the D gene is possibly TRBD1 (5 bases). V lost 6 bases and J lost 4, with 16 bases in between. The germline gives CDR1 SNHLY, CDR2 FYNNEI. This CDR3 comprises 14 residues. The CDR3 sequence: CASSSAPRGYEQYF. In DNA, the CDR3 is TGTGCCAGCAGCAGTGCACCTAGGGGTTACGAGCAGTACTTC. Variable domain in full (rest from reference TRBV2 and TRBJ2-7): EPEVTQTPSHQVTQMGQEVILRCVPISNHLYFYWYRQILGQKVEFLVSFYNNEISEKSEIFDDQFSVERPDGSNFTLKIRSTKLEDSAMYFCASSSAPRGYEQYFGPGTRLTVT.